The present T cell receptor (beta chain) was sequenced within a study of CD8+ T cells in alopecia areata. Sequencing templates came from extracted RNA that was reverse transcribed into cDNA. The repertoire was sequenced with immunoSEQ multiplex PCR; TCRdb's copy has only in-frame clones and lacks some. Among roughly 140,000 clones listed, less than 65% were seen once. The CDR3 has 15 amino acids. Germline values: CDR1 SGHRS, CDR2 YFSETQ. V was clipped by 4 bases and J by 3 bases; unmatched bases: 4. Worth noting for this clone: What it binds is unknown.

General study points: TCRs were shared less clearly across patients than in mice, possibly for HLA-related reasons. Besides other cells, scalp samples also yield sequences of resident alphabeta T cells from normal skin. Especially in alopecia totalis/universalis, lesional scalp showed greater clonality than normal scalp did.

CD4+ and CD8+ T cells were sorted from PBMCs. The rearrangement joins TRBV5-1 to TRBJ2-2; 9 nucleotides align to TRBD1. The TCR sequence derives from a human donor in good health. The sequencing sample was made of CD8+ T cells sorted from blood. The CDR3 region has the DNA TGCGCCAGCAGCCTAAGACAGGGGGACACCGGGGAGCTGTTTTTT. This codes for CASSLRQGDTGELFF.